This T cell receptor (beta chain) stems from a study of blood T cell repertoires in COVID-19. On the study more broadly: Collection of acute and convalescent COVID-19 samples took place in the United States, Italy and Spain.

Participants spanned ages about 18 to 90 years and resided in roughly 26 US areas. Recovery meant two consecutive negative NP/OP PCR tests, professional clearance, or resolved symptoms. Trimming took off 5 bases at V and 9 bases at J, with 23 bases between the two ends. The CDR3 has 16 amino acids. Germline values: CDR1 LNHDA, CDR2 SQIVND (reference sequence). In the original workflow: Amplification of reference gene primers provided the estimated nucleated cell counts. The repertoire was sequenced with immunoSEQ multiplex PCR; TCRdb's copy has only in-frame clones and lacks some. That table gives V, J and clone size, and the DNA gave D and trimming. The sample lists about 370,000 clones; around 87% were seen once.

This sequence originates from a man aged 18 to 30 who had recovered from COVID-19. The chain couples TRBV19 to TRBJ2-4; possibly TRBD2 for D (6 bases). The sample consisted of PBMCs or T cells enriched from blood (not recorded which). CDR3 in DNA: TGTGCCAGTAGTTGGGAGACTAGAACCCTCGGTGCCATTCAGTACTTC. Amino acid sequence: CASSWETRTLGAIQYF.